The clone carrying this TCR beta chain was seen a single time. The protocol was immunoSEQ multiplex PCR, while the TCRdb copy is restricted to in-frame clones and leaves out a portion. The sample lists roughly 430,000 clones; approximately 88% were seen once. This record comes from a study of blood T cell repertoires in COVID-19. V lost 0 bases and J lost 1, with 17 bases in between. The CDR3 sequence is 18 residues long. CDR1 and CDR2 from the germline V gene are SGDLS and YYNGEE. The receptor comes from a woman aged 35 to 49 with acute COVID-19. Sequencing was done on a sample of PBMCs or T cells enriched from blood (not recorded which). The chain links TRBV9 to TRBJ2-4, with D tentatively TRBD2 (6 bases). CDR3 amino acids: CASSVESAGMGAKNIQYF. DNA of the CDR3: TGTGCCAGCAGCGTAGAGTCGGCGGGGATGGGCGCCAAAAACATTCAGTACTTC.